Listed here are 10 T cell receptor beta chains from one sample, sequenced in a study of cytomegalovirus exposure and HLA in healthy donors. The study ran its PCR with 60 Vbeta and 13 Jbeta primers. This table comes from immunoSEQ multiplex PCR, and its TCRdb copy is limited to in-frame clones, with some not included. The data hold around 130,000 clones, with approximately 79% observed a single time. The sample consisted of PBMCs. Source of these receptors: a man aged 30 to 39 in good health and CMV-seronegative.

In DNA, the CDR3 is TGTGCCAGCTCACCGGGACAGGGGGCGCGTGGGGCCAACGTCCTGACTTTC. It encodes CASSPGQGARGANVLTF. The chain is built from TRBV18 and TRBJ2-6, with 12 positions matching TRBD1. Unmatched junction bases numbered 3, after V lost 3 bases and J lost 3 bases. The CDR3 extends over 17 amino acids. Germline CDR1 KGHSH, CDR2 LQKENI.

V and J are TRBV6-1 and TRBJ2-3, with TRBD2 identical over 8 bases. With V trimmed by 5 bases and J by 4 bases, 8 bases remained unmatched. CDR3 size: 15 residues. Germline V lookup: CDR1 MNHNS, CDR2 SASEGT. The CDR3 region has the DNA TGTGCCAGCAGTTCCCGACCGACTAGCGCAGATACGCAGTATTTT. This codes for CASSSRPTSADTQYF.

The chain carries TRBV5-6 and TRBJ1-6; maybe TRBD1 (6 bases). V was shortened by 0 bases and J by 8 bases, with 9 bases between the two germline ends. The CDR3 is made up of 14 amino acids. Per the germline V gene, CDR1 is SGHDT and CDR2 is YYEEEE. CDR3 sequence: CASSLAAGDSPLHF. In DNA form, the CDR3 reads TGTGCCAGCAGCTTGGCAGCAGGGGATTCACCCCTCCACTTT. The full variable domain, in which reference TRBV5-6 and TRBJ1-6 provide the parts outside the CDR3, is DAGVTQSPTHLIKTRGQQVTLRCSPKSGHDTVSWYQQALGQGPQFIFQYYEEEERQRGNFPDRFSGHQFPNYSSELNVNALLLGDSALYLCASSLAAGDSPLHFGNGTRLTVT.

The chain combines TRBV4-2 with TRBJ1-5, with D tentatively TRBD1 (6 bases). The germline V gene encodes CDR1 LGHNA and CDR2 YNFKEQ. CDR3 length equals 16 residues. The V end lost 0 bases, the J end lost 6 bases, and 15 bases lay between the germline ends. The CDR3: CASSQEGTGHSQPQHF. Here the CDR3 DNA reads TGTGCCAGCAGCCAAGAGGGGACGGGACACAGTCAGCCCCAGCATTTT.

The chain has TRBV2 and TRBJ1-2; 8 bases line up with TRBD1. The CDR3 has 16 residues. Germline V gene sequence: CDR1 SNHLY, CDR2 FYNNEI. V shed 5 bases and J 4 bases; nucleotides not matched to a gene: 12. The DNA for the CDR3 is TGTGCCAGCAGTCGCGACCTGGACAGGGACCGCTATGGCTACACCTTC. Translation gives CASSRDLDRDRYGYTF.

J is TRBJ2-3 and V is TRBV10-2, with TRBD2 identical over 14 bases. Germline V CDR1 and CDR2: WSHSY, SAAADI. V shed 6 bases, J shed 1 base, and the junction held 9 bases outside the gene matches. CDR3 length: 18 residues. CDR3 sequence reads: CASRMTSGGGFRTDTQYF. The CDR3 DNA reads TGCGCCAGCAGGATGACTAGCGGGGGGGGGTTTCGCACAGATACGCAGTATTTT.

The J gene is TRBJ1-4, the V gene TRBV7-9; 10 nucleotides agree with TRBD1. The length of the CDR3 is 15 residues. V dropped 5 bases and J dropped 6; count of bases not matched to a gene: 6. Germline values: CDR1 SEHNR, CDR2 FQNEAQ (reference sequence). The CDR3 DNA reads as TGTGCCAGCAGCCCCCCCGGGACAGGGGATGAAAAACTGTTTTTT. As protein: CASSPPGTGDEKLFF. Using reference TRBV7-9 and TRBJ1-4 for the parts outside the CDR3, the full variable domain is DTGVSQNPRHKITKRGQNVTFRCDPISEHNRLYWYRQTLGQGPEFLTYFQNEAQLEKSRLLSDRFSAERPKGSFSTLEIQRTEQGDSAMYLCASSPPGTGDEKLFFGSGTQLSVL.

This clone was counted between two and nine times. The chain couples TRBV5-1 to TRBJ2-3; 9 bases are shared with TRBD2. The CDR3 runs 16 residues. Germline trimming cut 0 bases from V and 2 bases from J; bases unmatched to any gene: 4. Germline V CDR1 and CDR2: SGHRS, YFSETQ. In nucleotides, the CDR3 is TGCGCCAGCAGCTTGGTGGCTAGCGGGGACACAGATACGCAGTATTTT. This sequence encodes CASSLVASGDTDTQYF.

The chain joins TRBV9 to TRBJ1-1; a possible D gene is TRBD1 (6 bases). The CDR3 covers 13 residues. V was pared by 0 bases and J by 7 bases, with 10 bases between. The V gene's germline CDR1 is SGDLS and CDR2 YYNGEE. As DNA, the CDR3 is TGTGCCAGCAGCGTAGATGGCAGGGGTGAAGCTTTCTTT. Protein: CASSVDGRGEAFF.

The chain joins TRBV28 to TRBJ2-1, with a tentative D call TRBD1 (6 bases). V was pared by 11 bases and J by 10 bases, with 15 bases between. The CDR3 is 11 amino acids. Germline values: CDR1 MDHEN, CDR2 SYDVKM. The CDR3 reads CAAATDREQFF. Here the CDR3 DNA reads TGTGCCGCAGCGACCGACAGGGAGCAGTTCTTC.